These T cell receptor beta chains were read from a single sample in a study of glioma-infiltrating T cells after dendritic cell vaccination. Sequencing was performed with immunoSEQ multiplex PCR; in TCRdb, only in-frame clones are kept and a portion is missing. Of some 90,000 clones listed, roughly four fifths are singletons. This sample comprised blood, obtained after dendritic cell vaccination. These receptor sequences come from a human donor with glioblastoma. CDR3s include the opening cysteine and the closing phenylalanine or tryptophan. D genes are given only for firm matches. Some rows have no size entry. The others give once, few or many, or a class for an expanded clone.

J gene,CDR3 length,V gene,clone size,D gene,CDR3 DNA,CDR3 protein
TRBJ1-3,15,TRBV2,.,.,TGTGCCAGCAGTGAAGGGGGCCGCTCTGGAAACACCATATATTTT,CASSEGGRSGNTIYF
TRBJ2-3,16,TRBV14,few,TRBD2,TGTGCCAGCAGCCGAGCGCTAGCGGGAGAGGCGGATACGCAGTATTTT,CASSRALAGEADTQYF
TRBJ1-5,14,TRBV30,.,.,TGTGCCTGGAGTGAGGGGCAGATTAATCAGCCCCAGCATTTT,CAWSEGQINQPQHF
TRBJ1-3,12,TRBV30,once,.,TGTGCCTGTTTAACCCCGGGGAACACCATATATTTT,CACLTPGNTIYF
TRBJ1-5,15,TRBV7-2,.,.,TGTGCCAGCAGCTTAGTGGGGGGAGGCAATCAGCCCCAGCATTTT,CASSLVGGGNQPQHF
TRBJ1-5,15,TRBV5-1,.,TRBD1,TGCGCCAGCAGCTTGGAAGGGGGCAATAATCAGCCCCAGCATTTT,CASSLEGGNNQPQHF
TRBJ2-1,15,TRBV5-4,.,TRBD1,TGTGCCAGCAGCCTACAGGGGGGAAGCTACAATGAGCAGTTCTTC,CASSLQGGSYNEQFF
TRBJ2-5,18,TRBV7-8,.,TRBD2,TGTGCCAGCAGCTTAAAGGGCAGCCGGGGGGTAGAGGGAGAGACCCAGTACTTC,CASSLKGSRGVEGETQYF
TRBJ2-5,15,TRBV5-1,.,TRBD2,TGCGCCAGCGGAGCTTCGGGCGGGAGCACAGAGACCCAGTACTTC,CASGASGGSTETQYF
TRBJ2-2,13,TRBV7-6,.,.,TGTGCCAGCAGCTTATATGGGCCCGGGGAGCTGTTTTTT,CASSLYGPGELFF
TRBJ2-5,13,TRBV5-1,.,.,TGCGCCAGCAGCATGTCCATCCAAGAGACCCAGTACTTC,CASSMSIQETQYF
TRBJ1-2,13,TRBV7-6,.,.,TGTGCCAGCAGCCAACCCAACTTTCATGGCTACACCTTC,CASSQPNFHGYTF
TRBJ2-4,15,TRBV19,.,TRBD2,TGTGCCAGTAGTATGGGTGCGGGGGGCAAAAACATTCAGTACTTC,CASSMGAGGKNIQYF
TRBJ2-5,16,TRBV19,.,TRBD2,TGTGCCAGTAGTCTACTAGCGGGGGGGAACGGGGAGACCCAGTACTTC,CASSLLAGGNGETQYF
TRBJ2-1,15,TRBV10-1,.,TRBD2,TGCGCCAGCAGTGGAATCGGGGCTAGCGGGGATGAGCAGTTCTTC,CASSGIGASGDEQFF
TRBJ2-5,18,TRBV7-2,.,TRBD1,TGTGCCAGCAGCTTAGGAGGGACAGGGATAGGAGGGCAAGAGACCCAGTACTTC,CASSLGGTGIGGQETQYF
TRBJ2-1,12,TRBV27,.,.,TGTGCCAGCAGAACCCAGGGGATTGAGCAGTTCTTC,CASRTQGIEQFF
TRBJ1-2,16,TRBV7-8,.,TRBD1,TGTGCCAGCAGCGAGAGACCTCAGGGGGGCCTATATGGCTACACCTTC,CASSERPQGGLYGYTF
TRBJ2-1,14,TRBV5-4,.,TRBD2,TGTGCCAGCAGCATGGGACTAGTTAACTGGGAGCAGTTCTTC,CASSMGLVNWEQFF
TRBJ2-5,15,TRBV6-5,few,.,TGTGCCAGCAGTTACGGTTCGTCGGACGCGGGGACCCAGTACTTC,CASSYGSSDAGTQYF
TRBJ2-7,13,TRBV27,.,.,TGTGCCAGCAGTTCACAGGGTACCTACGAGCAGTACTTC,CASSSQGTYEQYF
TRBJ2-1,16,TRBV2,.,TRBD2,TGTGCCAGCAGTCGGCCAGCGGGGGGGCGGTACAATGAGCAGTTCTTC,CASSRPAGGRYNEQFF
TRBJ2-1,14,TRBV6-1,.,TRBD2,TGTGCCACTTTAGCGGGGGGGTATTGGGGTGAGCAGTTCTTC,CATLAGGYWGEQFF
TRBJ1-5,15,TRBV28,.,.,TGTGCCAGCAGTTTCTCCGGGGGTGGCAATCAGCCCCAGCATTTT,CASSFSGGGNQPQHF
TRBJ2-1,12,TRBV7-9,.,.,TGTGCCAGCCGTCGAGGGCCCATTGAGCAGTTCTTC,CASRRGPIEQFF
TRBJ1-4,15,TRBV5-1,.,.,TGCGCCAGCAGCACCGGTGACGGGTATAATGAAAAACTGTTTTTT,CASSTGDGYNEKLFF
TRBJ1-3,17,TRBV7-6,few,TRBD1,TGTGCCAGCAGCTTAGAGGCAGGGGGCGTCTCTGGAAACACCATATATTTT,CASSLEAGGVSGNTIYF
TRBJ1-2,15,TRBV10-1,.,.,TGCGCCAGCAGTGCCGGCCGGGTATGTCGAGTGGGCTACACCTTC,CASSAGRVCRVGYTF
TRBJ2-1,16,TRBV18,.,TRBD2,TGTGCCAGCTCGGCTTCACTAGCGGGAATTTACAATGAGCAGTTCTTC,CASSASLAGIYNEQFF